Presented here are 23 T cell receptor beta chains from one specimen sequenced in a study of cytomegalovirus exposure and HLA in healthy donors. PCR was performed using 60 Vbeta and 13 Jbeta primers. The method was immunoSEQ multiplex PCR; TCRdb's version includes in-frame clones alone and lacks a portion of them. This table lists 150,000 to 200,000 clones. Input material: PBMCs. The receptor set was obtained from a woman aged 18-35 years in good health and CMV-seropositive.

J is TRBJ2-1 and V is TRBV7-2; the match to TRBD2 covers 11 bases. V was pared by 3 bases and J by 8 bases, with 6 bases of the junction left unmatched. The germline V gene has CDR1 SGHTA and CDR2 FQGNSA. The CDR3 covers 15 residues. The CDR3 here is CASSFSGGAGDEQFF. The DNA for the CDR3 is TGTGCCAGCAGCTTTAGCGGGGGGGCAGGAGATGAGCAGTTCTTC.

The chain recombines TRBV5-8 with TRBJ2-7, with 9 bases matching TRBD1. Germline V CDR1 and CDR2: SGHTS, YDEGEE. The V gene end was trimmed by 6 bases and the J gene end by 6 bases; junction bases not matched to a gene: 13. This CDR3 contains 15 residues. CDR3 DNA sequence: TGTGCCAGCACCTCGATCCGGGACAGGGCCCTCGAGCAGTACTTC. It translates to CASTSIRDRALEQYF.

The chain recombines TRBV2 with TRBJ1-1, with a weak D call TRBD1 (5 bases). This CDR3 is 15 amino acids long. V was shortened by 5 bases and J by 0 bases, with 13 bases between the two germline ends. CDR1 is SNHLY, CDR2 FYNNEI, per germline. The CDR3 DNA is TGTGCCAGCAGTCTGACAGAGCCGGTGAACACTGAAGCTTTCTTT. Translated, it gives CASSLTEPVNTEAFF. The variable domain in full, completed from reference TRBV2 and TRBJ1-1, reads EPEVTQTPSHQVTQMGQEVILRCVPISNHLYFYWYRQILGQKVEFLVSFYNNEISEKSEIFDDQFSVERPDGSNFTLKIRSTKLEDSAMYFCASSLTEPVNTEAFFGQGTRLTVV.

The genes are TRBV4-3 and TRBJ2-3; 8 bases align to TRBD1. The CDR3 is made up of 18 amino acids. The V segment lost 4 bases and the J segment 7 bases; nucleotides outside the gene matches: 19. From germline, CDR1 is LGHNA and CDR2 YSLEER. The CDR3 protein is CASSPDLSQRRQGNTQYF. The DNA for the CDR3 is TGCGCCAGCAGCCCTGATTTGTCCCAAAGAAGACAGGGGAATACGCAGTATTTT.

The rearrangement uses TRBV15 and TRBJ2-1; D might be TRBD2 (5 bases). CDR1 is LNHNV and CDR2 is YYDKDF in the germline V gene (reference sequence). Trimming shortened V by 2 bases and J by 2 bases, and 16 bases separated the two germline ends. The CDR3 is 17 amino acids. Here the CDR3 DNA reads TGTGCCACCAGCAGACCTACCGGGGTCAGTCCCTACAATGAGCAGTTCTTC. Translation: CATSRPTGVSPYNEQFF.

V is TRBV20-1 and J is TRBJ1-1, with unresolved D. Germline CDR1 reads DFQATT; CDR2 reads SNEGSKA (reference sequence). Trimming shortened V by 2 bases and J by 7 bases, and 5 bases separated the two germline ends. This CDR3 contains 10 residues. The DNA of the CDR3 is TGCAGTGCTAGACGAGTTGAAGCTTTCTTT. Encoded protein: CSARRVEAFF.

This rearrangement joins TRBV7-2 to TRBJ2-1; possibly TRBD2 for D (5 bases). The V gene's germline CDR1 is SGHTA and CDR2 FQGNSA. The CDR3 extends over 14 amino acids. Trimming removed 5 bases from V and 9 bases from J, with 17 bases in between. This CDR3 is CASSQRRGEGEQFF. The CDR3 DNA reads TGTGCCAGCAGCCAGAGGAGAGGAGAGGGTGAGCAGTTCTTC.

The CDR3 sequence: CASSRIQGAGNGYTF. The CDR3 bases are TGCGCCAGCAGTCGAATACAGGGGGCAGGGAATGGCTACACCTTC. The chain is built from TRBV4-1 and TRBJ1-2, with 9 bases fitting TRBD1. The CDR3 is 15 residues long. Germline CDR1 MGHRA, CDR2 YSYEKL. V gave up 6 bases and J gave up 6 bases; unmatched junction bases: 11.

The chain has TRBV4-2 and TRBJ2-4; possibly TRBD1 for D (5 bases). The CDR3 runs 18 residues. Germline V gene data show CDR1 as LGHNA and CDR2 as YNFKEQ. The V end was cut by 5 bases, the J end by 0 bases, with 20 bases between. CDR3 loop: CASSNSFKDKLAKNIQYF. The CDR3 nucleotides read TGTGCCAGCAGCAACTCATTTAAGGACAAACTAGCCAAAAACATTCAGTACTTC.

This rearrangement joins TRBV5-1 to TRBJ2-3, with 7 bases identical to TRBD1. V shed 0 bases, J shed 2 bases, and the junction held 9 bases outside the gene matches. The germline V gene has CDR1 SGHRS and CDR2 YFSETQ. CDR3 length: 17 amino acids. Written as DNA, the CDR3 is TGCGCCAGCAGCTTGGATGGGCCAGGGGGTCTCACAGATACGCAGTATTTT. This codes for CASSLDGPGGLTDTQYF. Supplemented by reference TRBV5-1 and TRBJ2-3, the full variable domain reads KAGVTQTPRYLIKTRGQQVTLSCSPISGHRSVSWYQQTPGQGLQFLFEYFSETQRNKGNFPGRFSGRQFSNSRSEMNVSTLELGDSALYLCASSLDGPGGLTDTQYFGPGTRLTVL.

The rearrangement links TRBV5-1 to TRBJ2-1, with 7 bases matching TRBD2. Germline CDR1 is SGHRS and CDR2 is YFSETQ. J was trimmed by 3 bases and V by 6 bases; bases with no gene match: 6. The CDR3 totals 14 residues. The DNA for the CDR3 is TGCGCCAGCACCCTAGCGGAGGGCTACAATGAGCAGTTCTTC. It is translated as CASTLAEGYNEQFF.

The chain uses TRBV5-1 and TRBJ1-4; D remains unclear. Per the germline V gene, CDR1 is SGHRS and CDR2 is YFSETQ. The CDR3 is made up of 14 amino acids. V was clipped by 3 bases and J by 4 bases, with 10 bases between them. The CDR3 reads CASSSTTFNEKLFF. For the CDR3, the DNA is TGCGCCAGCAGCTCAACGACTTTTAATGAAAAACTGTTTTTT.

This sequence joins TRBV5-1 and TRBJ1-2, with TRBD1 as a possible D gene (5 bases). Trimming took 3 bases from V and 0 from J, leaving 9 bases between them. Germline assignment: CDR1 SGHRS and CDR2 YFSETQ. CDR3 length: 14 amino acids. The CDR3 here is CASSWGGSNYGYTF. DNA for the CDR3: TGCGCCAGCAGCTGGGGGGGATCTAACTATGGCTACACCTTC.

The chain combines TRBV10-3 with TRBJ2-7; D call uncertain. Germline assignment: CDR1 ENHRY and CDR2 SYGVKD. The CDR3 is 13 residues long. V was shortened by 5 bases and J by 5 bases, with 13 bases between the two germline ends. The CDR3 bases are TGTGCCATCAGTATATACGAGAACGACGAGCAGTACTTC. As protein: CAISIYENDEQYF.

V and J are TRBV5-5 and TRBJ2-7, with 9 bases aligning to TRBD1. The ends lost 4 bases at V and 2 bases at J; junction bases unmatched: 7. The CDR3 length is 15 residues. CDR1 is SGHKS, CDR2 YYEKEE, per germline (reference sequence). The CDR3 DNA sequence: TGTGCCAGCAGCCGGGGACAGGGTAGTCCCTACGAGCAGTACTTC. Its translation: CASSRGQGSPYEQYF.

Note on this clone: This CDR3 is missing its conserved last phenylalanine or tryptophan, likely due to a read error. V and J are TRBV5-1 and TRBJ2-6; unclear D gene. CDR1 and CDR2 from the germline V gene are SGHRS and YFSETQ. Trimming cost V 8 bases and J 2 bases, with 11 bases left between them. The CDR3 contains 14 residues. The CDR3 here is CASSNLTGANVLTL. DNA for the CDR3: TGCGCCAGTAGCAATCTTACTGGGGCCAACGTCCTGACTCTC.

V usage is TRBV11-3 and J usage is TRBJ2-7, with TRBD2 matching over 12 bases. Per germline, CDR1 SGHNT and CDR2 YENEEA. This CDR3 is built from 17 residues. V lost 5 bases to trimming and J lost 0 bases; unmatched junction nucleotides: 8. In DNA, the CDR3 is TGTGCCAGCAGCGCGACTAGCGGGGGCTCCCACTCCTACGAGCAGTACTTC. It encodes CASSATSGGSHSYEQYF.

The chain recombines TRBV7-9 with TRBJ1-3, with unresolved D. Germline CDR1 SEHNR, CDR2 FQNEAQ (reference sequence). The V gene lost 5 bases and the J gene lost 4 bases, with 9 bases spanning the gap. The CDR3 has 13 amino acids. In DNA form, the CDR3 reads TGTGCCAGCAGCCCAGGCGAGGGAAACACCATATATTTT. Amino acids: CASSPGEGNTIYF.

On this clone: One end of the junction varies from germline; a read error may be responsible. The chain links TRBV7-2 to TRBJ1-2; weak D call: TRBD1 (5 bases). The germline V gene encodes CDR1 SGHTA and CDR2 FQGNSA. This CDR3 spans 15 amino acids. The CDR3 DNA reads TGTGCCAGCTTTCGACTAGACAGCCTGCGGGGAAGGTACGCCTTC. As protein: CASFRLDSLRGRYAF.

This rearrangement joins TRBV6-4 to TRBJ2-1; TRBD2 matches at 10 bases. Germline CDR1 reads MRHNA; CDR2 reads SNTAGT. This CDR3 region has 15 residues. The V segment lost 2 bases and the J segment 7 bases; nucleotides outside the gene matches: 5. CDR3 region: CASSDEAGGPNEQFF. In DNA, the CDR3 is TGTGCCAGCAGTGACGAAGCGGGAGGGCCAAATGAGCAGTTCTTC.

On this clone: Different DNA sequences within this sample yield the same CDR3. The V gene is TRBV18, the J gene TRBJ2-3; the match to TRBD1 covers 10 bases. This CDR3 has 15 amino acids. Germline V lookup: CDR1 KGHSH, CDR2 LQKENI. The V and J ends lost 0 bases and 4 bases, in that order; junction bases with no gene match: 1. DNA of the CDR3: TGTGCCAGCTCACCACCGGGACAGGGGTCAGATACGCAGTATTTT. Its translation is CASSPPGQGSDTQYF.

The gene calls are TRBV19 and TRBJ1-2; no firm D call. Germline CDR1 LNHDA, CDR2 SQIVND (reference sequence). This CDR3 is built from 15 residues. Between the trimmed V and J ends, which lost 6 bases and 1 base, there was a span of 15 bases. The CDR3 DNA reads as TGTGCCAGTAGAGAGAAACCTAAACTTAACTATGGCTACACCTTC. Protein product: CASREKPKLNYGYTF.

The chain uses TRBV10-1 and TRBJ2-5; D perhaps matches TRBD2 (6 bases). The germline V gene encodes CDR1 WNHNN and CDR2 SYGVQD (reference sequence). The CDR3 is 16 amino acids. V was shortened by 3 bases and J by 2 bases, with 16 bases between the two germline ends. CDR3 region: CASSETGTLGQETQYF. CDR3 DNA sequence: TGCGCCAGCAGTGAAACCGGGACTTTGGGTCAAGAGACCCAGTACTTC.